The 17 T cell receptor beta chains below come from one sample, sequenced in a study of blood T cells in healthy people across ages (dated by TCRdb to the mid-2010s). Library construction relied on 5' RACE. Sequencing was carried out with an Illumina HiSeq 2500. The second PCR ran for roughly 7 to 11 cycles and used a J-beta primer mix along with a sample-barcoded 5' primer. TCRdb trimmed the raw reads at Q25, called clones with MiXCR and kept productive beta chains. CDR3 protein sequences are deduplicated, and each keeps its most common genes and DNA. The sample has approximately 780,000 distinct CDR3 sequences on record, 20% to 30% of them singletons. 2.5% to 3.5% of the sample comes from the top ten. This same sample was also part of a study on T cells of mothers and their children.

Specimen: blood. Every receptor here comes from a boy aged 5-17 years in good health.

J is TRBJ2-5 and V is TRBV20-1; possible D gene TRBD2, 7 bases. The CDR3 extends over 15 amino acids. Germline V CDR1 and CDR2: DFQATT, SNEGSKA (reference sequence). V lost 6 bases and J 4 bases, leaving 21 bases between the germline ends. The CDR3 reads CSAPAGGPASETQYF. CDR3 bases: TGCAGTGCCCCAGCCGGGGGGCCCGCGTCAGAGACCCAGTACTTC.

V is TRBV6-5 and J is TRBJ1-3, with 10 positions matching TRBD1. The CDR3 loop spans 14 amino acids. V lost 6 bases and J lost 8; bases outside the gene matches: 7. Per the germline V gene, CDR1 is MNHEY and CDR2 is SVGAGI. The CDR3 bases are TGTGCCAGCAGCCCCGGGACAGGGGCAGACACCATATATTTT. It is translated as CASSPGTGADTIYF.

The J gene is TRBJ1-2, the V gene TRBV29-1; a possible D gene is TRBD1 (5 bases). The CDR3 extends over 12 amino acids. CDR1 is SQVTM, CDR2 ANQGSEA, per germline. Trimming pared 2 bases from V and 5 bases from J, leaving 9 bases between. The CDR3, as DNA: TGCAGCGTTGAATGGGGGGGGTATGGCTACACCTTC. It encodes CSVEWGGYGYTF.

V is TRBV2 and J is TRBJ1-2; no reliable D call. V was pared by 6 bases and J by 7 bases, with 15 bases between. This CDR3 comprises 13 residues. Germline V gene sequence: CDR1 SNHLY, CDR2 FYNNEI. DNA for the CDR3: TGTGCCAGCAGGCCAGCGGGGAGGGCTGGCTACACCTTC. Translation: CASRPAGRAGYTF.

The chain is built from TRBV29-1 and TRBJ2-3, with D unclear. V lost 3 bases and J lost 0, with 4 bases in between. CDR1 SQVTM and CDR2 ANQGSEA come from the germline V gene. The CDR3 contains 12 residues. The CDR3, as DNA: TGCAGCGTTGATGGAAGCACAGATACGCAGTATTTT. Its translation: CSVDGSTDTQYF.

This clonotype was seen a handful of times. The rearrangement joins TRBV5-5 to TRBJ2-7; 13 bases fit TRBD2. The J call is in doubt because the DNA end fits TRBJ2-1 better. The CDR3 has 15 amino acids. Germline CDR1 and CDR2: SGHKS and YYEKEE (reference sequence). As DNA, the CDR3 is TGTGCCAGCAGCAACGGACTAGCGGGGGTACTAGAGCAGTTCTTC. Amino acids: CASSNGLAGVLEQFF.

V gene TRBV7-9 combines with J gene TRBJ2-1; TRBD1 or TRBD2 may be the D gene (6 bases each). The CDR3 covers 14 residues. Germline CDR1 reads SEHNR; CDR2 reads FQNEAQ (reference sequence). Trimming stripped 0 bases from V and 7 bases from J, with 10 bases between. Here the CDR3 DNA reads TGTGCCAGCAGCTTAGCAGGGGGGATGAATGAGCAGTTCTTC. It specifies CASSLAGGMNEQFF.

This clonotype was observed a handful of times. V is TRBV18 and J is TRBJ2-1; D remains ambiguous. Matching the DNA end better, TRBJ2-7 makes the J call doubtful. The CDR3 totals 13 residues. From germline, CDR1 is KGHSH and CDR2 LQKENI. CDR3 nucleotides: TGTGCCAGCTCACCACGCGCAGAAGACGAGCAGTACTTC. Translating it yields CASSPRAEDEQYF.

The chain carries TRBV7-9 and TRBJ1-3; 7 bases agree with TRBD1. CDR1 and CDR2 (germline): SEHNR, FQNEAQ (reference sequence). Losses at the gene ends were 2 bases for V and 1 base for J; bases not matched to a gene: 5. The CDR3 length is 16 residues. CDR3 in DNA: TGTGCCAGCAGCTTAAAGCCGGGACAGTCTGGAAACACCATATATTTT. Translating gives CASSLKPGQSGNTIYF.

This clonotype was seen more than once but under ten times. One end of the junction fails to match germline, which may point to a read error. The chain is built from TRBV28 and TRBJ1-6; no clear D gene. Per the germline V gene, CDR1 is MDHEN and CDR2 is SYDVKM. This CDR3 is 18 amino acids long. In DNA form, the CDR3 reads TGTGCCAGCAGTTTAGGACTCCTCGTGAGCTCCTATAGTTCACCCCTCCACTTT. Translation gives CASSLGLLVSSYSSPLHF.

The sample holds a few counts of this clonotype. The rearrangement joins TRBV15 to TRBJ2-5; the D gene could be TRBD1 or TRBD2 (5 bases each). The J call could be wrong; TRBJ2-1 is a better fit for the DNA end. The CDR3 has 15 amino acids. The germline gives CDR1 LNHNV, CDR2 YYDKDF (reference sequence). The CDR3 region has the DNA TGTGCCACCAGGATACAGGATGGGGAGTACAATGAGCAGTTCTTC. Its translation is CATRIQDGEYNEQFF.

The chain employs TRBV7-2 and TRBJ1-4; 8 bases agree with TRBD1. Germline V gene data show CDR1 as SGHTA and CDR2 as FQGNSA. This CDR3 has 15 residues. V shed 4 bases, J shed 5 bases, and the junction held 6 bases outside the gene matches. The CDR3 region is CASSYGQGGNEKLFF. In nucleotides, the CDR3 is TGTGCCAGCAGCTATGGACAGGGCGGGAATGAAAAACTGTTTTTT.

The chain joins TRBV7-3 to TRBJ2-5; possibly TRBD1 or TRBD2 for D (6 bases each). This CDR3 region has 15 residues. V lost 2 bases and J lost 5, with 15 bases in between. The germline V gene encodes CDR1 SGHTA and CDR2 FQGTGA. The CDR3 nucleotides are TGTGCCAGCAGCTTAGTATCGGGGGCGGGGGAGACCCAGTACTTC. It yields the protein CASSLVSGAGETQYF.

This clonotype was seen a few times. The J gene is TRBJ1-5, the V gene TRBV12-3 or TRBV12-4, with D unresolved. The CDR3 covers 14 residues. Trimming removed 3 bases at V and 3 bases at J, with 9 bases between. CDR3 loop: CASSFGQINQPQHF. The DNA for the CDR3 is TGTGCCAGCAGTTTCGGCCAGATCAATCAGCCCCAGCATTTT.

The chain is built from TRBV6-2 or TRBV6-3 and TRBJ2-5; D might be TRBD1 or TRBD2, each matching 5 bases. In germline, CDR1 is MNHEY, CDR2 SVGEGT. Trimming shortened V by 6 bases and J by 2 bases, and 13 bases separated the two germline ends. There are 14 residues in the CDR3. The CDR3 nucleotides are TGTGCCAGCAGGCCAACCGGGGCTCAAGAGACCCAGTACTTC. Protein product: CASRPTGAQETQYF.

The sample holds a few counts of this clonotype. This chain uses TRBV10-3 with TRBJ2-3, with 11 bases matching TRBD1. This CDR3 comprises 15 residues. Germline V gene lookup returns CDR1 ENHRY and CDR2 SYGVKD. Trimming removed 4 bases from V and 5 bases from J; junction bases left unmatched: 5. The DNA of the CDR3 is TGTGCCATCAGTGGGCCCGGGACAGGGGGAGATACGCAGTATTTT. Its translation is CAISGPGTGGDTQYF.

This rearrangement joins TRBV6-5 to TRBJ2-5; 7 bases are shared with TRBD2. The J call may be faulty, since TRBJ2-7 better matches the DNA end. Germline values: CDR1 MNHEY, CDR2 SVGAGI. CDR3 length: 15 amino acids. The CDR3 region is CASSYGGELTYEQYF. The CDR3 nucleotides are TGTGCCAGCAGTTACGGGGGGGAACTAACCTACGAGCAGTACTTC.